The clone carrying this T cell receptor (beta chain) was observed many times. As yet, its antigen is unknown. The source of the sample is a study of T-cell memory formation after mild COVID-19. For the study at large: TCR clusters showed largely donor specificity. Study outcomes and limitations: Researchers report contracting CD4+ clones mostly in CM and EM, with CD8+ clones in EMRA. The appearance of some responding clones in pre-infection memory suggested that cross-reactive memory joined. A second wave of clones peaked on day 37, and their SARS-CoV-2 specificity went unconfirmed.

Germline V gives CDR1 SEHNR, CDR2 FQNEAQ (reference sequence). With V trimmed by 4 bases and J by 6 bases, 3 bases remained unmatched. CDR3 size: 13 residues. TCRdb independently ran MiXCR on the 5' RACE reads; one entry per CDR3 protein. Of about 390,000 distinct CDR3 sequences in the sample, more than 15% are singletons; the top ten hold 20% to 25%. The sample comprised PBMCs or a T cell subset sorted from them (not recorded which). The J gene is TRBJ2-4, the V gene TRBV7-9; 7 bases align to TRBD2. The TCR comes from a man aged 18 to 35 who had mild COVID-19 (a few samples of this study predate the infection). Cell type and time point are not known. CDR3 residues: CASSWSGGNIQYF. CDR3 coding DNA: TGTGCCAGCAGCTGGTCGGGGGGAAACATTCAGTACTTC.